The rows below give T cell receptor beta chains drawn from one sample of a study of CD8 T cells in Susac syndrome. One entry per CDR3 protein, called by TCRdb with MiXCR from the immunoSEQ multiplex PCR reads. Of 250,000 to 300,000 distinct CDR3 sequences listed, around 85% are singletons. Sequencing used CD8+ T cells from PBMCs. Every receptor here comes from a human donor with multiple sclerosis. CDR3s include the opening cysteine and the closing phenylalanine or tryptophan. A D gene is named only where the DNA matches it firmly. The size field is filled for only some rows; it gives once, few, many or a size class.

D gene: .
V gene: TRBV18
clone size: .
J gene: TRBJ1-2
CDR3 length: 14
CDR3 protein: CASSRSEGFYGYTF
CDR3 DNA: TGTGCCAGCTCCCGCTCCGAAGGCTTCTATGGCTACACCTTC

D gene: .
V gene: TRBV7-2
clone size: .
J gene: TRBJ2-1
CDR3 length: 12
CDR3 protein: CASSLGWGEQFF
CDR3 DNA: TGTGCCAGCAGCTTAGGTTGGGGAGAGCAGTTCTTC

D gene: .
V gene: TRBV10-3
clone size: .
J gene: TRBJ1-6
CDR3 length: 16
CDR3 protein: CAISEDFSSYNSPLHF
CDR3 DNA: TGTGCCATCAGTGAAGACTTTAGCTCCTATAATTCACCCCTCCACTTT

D gene: .
V gene: TRBV7-8
clone size: .
J gene: TRBJ2-7
CDR3 length: 15
CDR3 protein: CASSLGGLRSYEQYF
CDR3 DNA: TGTGCCAGCAGCTTAGGAGGACTCAGGTCCTACGAGCAGTACTTC

D gene: .
V gene: TRBV20-1
clone size: .
J gene: TRBJ1-1
CDR3 length: 14
CDR3 protein: CSARVVYLGPKDFF
CDR3 DNA: TGCAGTGCTAGAGTGGTTTATTTGGGCCCGAAGGATTTCTTT

D gene: TRBD1
V gene: TRBV12-3/TRBV12-4
clone size: .
J gene: TRBJ1-2
CDR3 length: 13
CDR3 protein: CASADREEDGYTF
CDR3 DNA: TGTGCCAGCGCGGACAGGGAGGAGGATGGCTACACCTTC

D gene: TRBD2
V gene: TRBV24-1
clone size: .
J gene: TRBJ2-1
CDR3 length: 16
CDR3 protein: CASPGARLAGYNEQFF
CDR3 DNA: TGTGCCTCCCCCGGGGCCCGACTAGCGGGTTACAATGAGCAGTTCTTC

D gene: .
V gene: TRBV2
clone size: .
J gene: TRBJ1-1
CDR3 length: 10
CDR3 protein: CASSWSEAFF
CDR3 DNA: TGTGCCAGCAGTTGGTCTGAAGCTTTCTTT

D gene: TRBD1
V gene: TRBV25-1
clone size: .
J gene: TRBJ1-4
CDR3 length: 18
CDR3 protein: CASSEYLDRGRKNEKLFF
CDR3 DNA: TGTGCCAGCAGTGAATATTTGGACAGGGGGCGTAAGAATGAAAAACTGTTTTTT

D gene: TRBD2
V gene: TRBV20-1
clone size: .
J gene: TRBJ2-7
CDR3 length: 16
CDR3 protein: CSASELAGGDTYEQYF
CDR3 DNA: TGCAGTGCTAGCGAGCTAGCGGGAGGGGACACCTACGAGCAGTACTTC

D gene: .
V gene: TRBV15
clone size: .
J gene: TRBJ2-7
CDR3 length: 18
CDR3 protein: CATSRDSETHKPSTEQYF
CDR3 DNA: TGTGCCACCAGCAGAGATTCGGAGACACACAAACCAAGTACGGAGCAGTACTTC

D gene: .
V gene: TRBV4-3
clone size: .
J gene: TRBJ1-4
CDR3 length: 15
CDR3 protein: CASSQVPGSNEKLFF
CDR3 DNA: TGCGCCAGCAGCCAAGTTCCGGGGTCTAATGAAAAACTGTTTTTT

D gene: .
V gene: TRBV9
clone size: .
J gene: TRBJ2-1
CDR3 length: 15
CDR3 protein: CASSVEGHHNNEQFF
CDR3 DNA: TGTGCCAGCAGCGTAGAGGGACACCATAACAATGAGCAGTTCTTC

D gene: .
V gene: TRBV27
clone size: .
J gene: TRBJ1-1
CDR3 length: 15
CDR3 protein: CASSLSRGVGTEAFF
CDR3 DNA: TGTGCCAGCAGTTTATCGAGGGGGGTCGGCACTGAAGCTTTCTTT

D gene: .
V gene: TRBV7-3
clone size: .
J gene: TRBJ2-7
CDR3 length: 14
CDR3 protein: CASSLRGGFYEQYF
CDR3 DNA: TGTGCCAGCAGCTTACGGGGCGGATTCTACGAGCAGTACTTC

D gene: TRBD2
V gene: TRBV6-1
clone size: .
J gene: TRBJ2-4
CDR3 length: 16
CDR3 protein: CASSELAGAAKNIQYF
CDR3 DNA: TGTGCCAGCAGTGAACTTGCGGGAGCAGCCAAAAACATTCAGTACTTC

D gene: .
V gene: TRBV29-1
clone size: once
J gene: TRBJ2-2
CDR3 length: 12
CDR3 protein: CSVLQNTGELFF
CDR3 DNA: TGCAGCGTGTTACAGAACACCGGGGAGCTGTTTTTT

D gene: .
V gene: TRBV13
clone size: .
J gene: TRBJ2-1
CDR3 length: 20
CDR3 protein: CASSLLFVGGGKYSYNEQFF
CDR3 DNA: TGTGCCAGCAGCTTACTTTTCGTCGGCGGGGGCAAATACTCCTACAATGAGCAGTTCTTC

D gene: .
V gene: TRBV20-1
clone size: .
J gene: TRBJ2-7
CDR3 length: 13
CDR3 protein: CSARGTRPTEQYF
CDR3 DNA: TGCAGTGCTAGGGGAACTAGGCCCACCGAGCAGTACTTC

D gene: .
V gene: TRBV23-1
clone size: .
J gene: TRBJ2-3
CDR3 length: 13
CDR3 protein: CASSQSMTDTQYF
CDR3 DNA: TGCGCCAGCAGTCAATCTATGACAGATACGCAGTATTTT

D gene: TRBD1
V gene: TRBV7-9
clone size: .
J gene: TRBJ2-7
CDR3 length: 14
CDR3 protein: CASSSGGLSYEQYF
CDR3 DNA: TGTGCCAGCAGCTCAGGGGGTCTGAGCTACGAGCAGTACTTC

D gene: TRBD2
V gene: TRBV7-9
clone size: .
J gene: TRBJ2-7
CDR3 length: 14
CDR3 protein: CASTAGGSSYEQYF
CDR3 DNA: TGTGCCAGCACCGCGGGGGGGAGCTCCTACGAGCAGTACTTC

D gene: TRBD2
V gene: TRBV4-3
clone size: .
J gene: TRBJ2-1
CDR3 length: 20
CDR3 protein: CASSQDRASGRASSYNEQFF
CDR3 DNA: TGCGCCAGCAGCCAAGATAGAGCTAGCGGGAGGGCGAGCTCCTACAATGAGCAGTTCTTC

D gene: .
V gene: TRBV28
clone size: .
J gene: TRBJ1-4
CDR3 length: 21
CDR3 protein: CASSLSQSWFRTPTTNEKLFF
CDR3 DNA: TGTGCCAGCAGTTTATCCCAGTCGTGGTTCCGGACCCCTACAACTAATGAAAAACTGTTTTTT

D gene: .
V gene: TRBV5-8
clone size: .
J gene: TRBJ2-7
CDR3 length: 13
CDR3 protein: CASSPRASREQYF
CDR3 DNA: TGTGCCAGCAGCCCGAGGGCGTCTCGTGAGCAGTACTTC

D gene: .
V gene: TRBV30
clone size: .
J gene: TRBJ1-1
CDR3 length: 13
CDR3 protein: CAWSFWTDTEAFF
CDR3 DNA: TGTGCCTGGAGTTTTTGGACAGACACTGAAGCTTTCTTT

D gene: TRBD2
V gene: TRBV4-1
clone size: .
J gene: TRBJ2-1
CDR3 length: 19
CDR3 protein: CASSQEPSGTSIFYNEQFF
CDR3 DNA: TGCGCCAGCAGCCAAGAACCTAGCGGGACCTCTATCTTCTACAATGAGCAGTTCTTC

D gene: .
V gene: TRBV2
clone size: once
J gene: TRBJ1-5
CDR3 length: 15
CDR3 protein: CASSDPRQGHQPQHF
CDR3 DNA: TGTGCCAGCAGTGACCCGCGGCAGGGCCATCAGCCCCAGCATTTT

D gene: .
V gene: TRBV2
clone size: .
J gene: TRBJ2-7
CDR3 length: 14
CDR3 protein: CASQGGSGSYEQYF
CDR3 DNA: TGTGCCAGCCAGGGAGGCAGCGGCTCCTACGAGCAGTACTTC

D gene: .
V gene: TRBV28
clone size: .
J gene: TRBJ2-2
CDR3 length: 15
CDR3 protein: CASSLYSITTGELFF
CDR3 DNA: TGTGCCAGCAGTTTGTACAGTATTACCACCGGGGAGCTGTTTTTT

D gene: .
V gene: TRBV29-1
clone size: .
J gene: TRBJ1-1
CDR3 length: 12
CDR3 protein: CSVVVGPTEAFF
CDR3 DNA: TGCAGCGTTGTGGTAGGGCCCACTGAAGCTTTCTTT

D gene: .
V gene: TRBV30
clone size: .
J gene: TRBJ1-5
CDR3 length: 12
CDR3 protein: CAWSVRSQPQHF
CDR3 DNA: TGTGCCTGGAGTGTAAGAAGTCAGCCCCAGCATTTT

D gene: .
V gene: TRBV28
clone size: .
J gene: TRBJ2-7
CDR3 length: 13
CDR3 protein: CASTDGDLYEQYF
CDR3 DNA: TGTGCCAGCACCGACGGGGACCTCTACGAGCAGTACTTC

D gene: .
V gene: TRBV11-2
clone size: .
J gene: TRBJ2-1
CDR3 length: 15
CDR3 protein: CASSLVGPLGREQFF
CDR3 DNA: TGTGCCAGCAGCTTAGTGGGGCCCCTCGGGCGTGAGCAGTTCTTC

D gene: TRBD1
V gene: TRBV29-1
clone size: once
J gene: TRBJ2-1
CDR3 length: 16
CDR3 protein: CSVEDPRQGTYNEQFF
CDR3 DNA: TGCAGCGTTGAAGACCCCCGACAGGGAACCTACAATGAGCAGTTCTTC

D gene: TRBD2
V gene: TRBV9
clone size: few
J gene: TRBJ2-3
CDR3 length: 15
CDR3 protein: CASSVRAGEVDTQYF
CDR3 DNA: TGTGCCAGCAGCGTACGGGCGGGAGAGGTCGATACGCAGTATTTT

D gene: .
V gene: TRBV30
clone size: .
J gene: TRBJ1-1
CDR3 length: 11
CDR3 protein: CAWNRETEAFF
CDR3 DNA: TGTGCCTGGAACAGGGAGACTGAAGCTTTCTTT

D gene: TRBD2
V gene: TRBV25-1
clone size: .
J gene: TRBJ2-5
CDR3 length: 17
CDR3 protein: CASSEQLAGGSQETQYF
CDR3 DNA: TGTGCCAGCAGTGAGCAACTAGCGGGAGGGAGCCAAGAGACCCAGTACTTC

D gene: .
V gene: TRBV4-3
clone size: once
J gene: TRBJ2-2
CDR3 length: 17
CDR3 protein: CASSEQNDRLNTGELFF
CDR3 DNA: TGCGCCAGCAGCGAGCAAAACGACAGACTGAACACCGGGGAGCTGTTTTTT

D gene: .
V gene: TRBV30
clone size: .
J gene: TRBJ1-1
CDR3 length: 15
CDR3 protein: CAWLWVRNLNTEAFF
CDR3 DNA: TGTGCCTGGCTTTGGGTTAGGAATCTGAACACTGAAGCTTTCTTT

D gene: .
V gene: TRBV27
clone size: once
J gene: TRBJ1-1
CDR3 length: 12
CDR3 protein: CASRIRQGEAFF
CDR3 DNA: TGTGCCAGCAGAATTCGTCAGGGTGAAGCTTTCTTT

D gene: .
V gene: TRBV20-1
clone size: few
J gene: TRBJ1-5
CDR3 length: 11
CDR3 protein: CSASEVQPQHF
CDR3 DNA: TGCAGTGCTAGTGAGGTTCAGCCCCAGCATTTT

D gene: .
V gene: TRBV9
clone size: once
J gene: TRBJ2-1
CDR3 length: 16
CDR3 protein: CASSPRGRSRENEQFF
CDR3 DNA: TGTGCCAGCAGCCCCAGGGGCAGGAGTCGGGAAAATGAGCAGTTCTTC

D gene: .
V gene: TRBV2
clone size: .
J gene: TRBJ2-2
CDR3 length: 15
CDR3 protein: CASSDLIANTGELFF
CDR3 DNA: TGTGCCAGCAGTGATTTGATCGCGAACACCGGGGAGCTGTTTTTT

D gene: .
V gene: TRBV30
clone size: .
J gene: TRBJ2-4
CDR3 length: 15
CDR3 protein: CAWSHEGLAKNIQYF
CDR3 DNA: TGTGCCTGGAGTCATGAGGGACTAGCCAAAAACATTCAGTACTTC

D gene: TRBD1
V gene: TRBV30
clone size: .
J gene: TRBJ1-1
CDR3 length: 14
CDR3 protein: CAWSPGTGFAEAFF
CDR3 DNA: TGTGCCTGGAGTCCAGGGACAGGGTTTGCTGAAGCTTTCTTT

D gene: .
V gene: TRBV15
clone size: .
J gene: TRBJ1-1
CDR3 length: 16
CDR3 protein: CATSTPLEKGGTEAFF
CDR3 DNA: TGTGCCACCAGCACTCCCCTAGAGAAGGGAGGCACTGAAGCTTTCTTT

D gene: TRBD1
V gene: TRBV10-3
clone size: .
J gene: TRBJ2-7
CDR3 length: 12
CDR3 protein: CAGGTGSYEQYF
CDR3 DNA: TGTGCTGGGGGGACAGGGTCCTACGAGCAGTACTTC

D gene: TRBD2
V gene: TRBV24-1
clone size: .
J gene: TRBJ2-1
CDR3 length: 19
CDR3 protein: CATSDLPVLAGRRNNEQFF
CDR3 DNA: TGTGCCACCAGTGATTTGCCGGTGCTAGCGGGAAGGAGGAACAATGAGCAGTTCTTC

D gene: .
V gene: TRBV27
clone size: once
J gene: TRBJ2-1
CDR3 length: 16
CDR3 protein: CASSLFASFHNNEQFF
CDR3 DNA: TGTGCCAGCAGTTTATTTGCGAGTTTTCACAACAATGAGCAGTTCTTC

D gene: .
V gene: TRBV25-1
clone size: .
J gene: TRBJ1-2
CDR3 length: 13
CDR3 protein: CASSELPQSGYTF
CDR3 DNA: TGTGCCAGCAGTGAATTACCCCAATCTGGCTACACCTTC

D gene: .
V gene: TRBV7-9
clone size: .
J gene: TRBJ1-1
CDR3 length: 15
CDR3 protein: CASSLEIGVNTEAFF
CDR3 DNA: TGTGCCAGCAGCTTAGAGATCGGGGTGAACACTGAAGCTTTCTTT

D gene: .
V gene: TRBV7-9
clone size: .
J gene: TRBJ1-2
CDR3 length: 12
CDR3 protein: CASSIGHAGYTF
CDR3 DNA: TGTGCCAGCAGCATAGGGCACGCTGGCTACACCTTC

D gene: .
V gene: TRBV25-1
clone size: .
J gene: TRBJ1-5
CDR3 length: 16
CDR3 protein: CASSIGTLDSNQPQHF
CDR3 DNA: TGTGCCAGCAGTATTGGGACATTGGATAGCAATCAGCCCCAGCATTTT

D gene: .
V gene: TRBV6-2/TRBV6-3
clone size: .
J gene: TRBJ2-3
CDR3 length: 14
CDR3 protein: CASSPLGGADTQYF
CDR3 DNA: TGTGCCAGCAGCCCCTTAGGGGGTGCAGATACGCAGTATTTT